In this sample, the clone carrying this TCR beta chain turned up a few times. The data stem from a study of blood T cells in healthy people across ages. V lost 4 bases and J lost 4, with 13 bases in between. CDR1 and CDR2 (germline): DFQATT, SNEGSKA (reference sequence). This CDR3 contains 13 residues. Together with a sample-barcoded 5' primer, a J-beta primer mix was included in a second PCR lasting roughly 6 to 12 cycles. TCRdb redid the calling of the 5' RACE reads with MiXCR, one entry per CDR3 protein. This sample carries fewer than 800,000 distinct CDR3 sequences, 20% to 25% of them seen once, and the ten largest clones take about 3.6%.

The material sequenced was blood. This TCR was recovered from a man aged 70 or older in good health. The chain employs TRBV20-1 and TRBJ1-2, with D possibly matching TRBD1 (6 bases). The CDR3 is CSAKQGVGYGYTF. CDR3 DNA sequence: TGCAGTGCTAAACAGGGTGTAGGCTATGGCTACACCTTC.